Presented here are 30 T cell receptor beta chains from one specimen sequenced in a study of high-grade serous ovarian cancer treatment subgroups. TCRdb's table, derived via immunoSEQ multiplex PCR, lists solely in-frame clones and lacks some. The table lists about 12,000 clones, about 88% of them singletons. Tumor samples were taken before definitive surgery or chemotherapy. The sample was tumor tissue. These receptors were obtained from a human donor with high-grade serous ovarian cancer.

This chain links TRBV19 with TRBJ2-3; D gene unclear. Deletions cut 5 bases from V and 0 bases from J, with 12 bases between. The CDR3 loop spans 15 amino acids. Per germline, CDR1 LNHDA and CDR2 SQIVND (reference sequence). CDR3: CASSPRSISTDTQYF. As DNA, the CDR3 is TGTGCCAGTAGTCCCCGCAGTATTAGCACAGATACGCAGTATTTT.

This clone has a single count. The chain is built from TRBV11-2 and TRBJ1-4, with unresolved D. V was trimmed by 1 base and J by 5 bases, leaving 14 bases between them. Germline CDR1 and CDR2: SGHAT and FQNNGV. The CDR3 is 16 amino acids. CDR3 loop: CASSLGVGVVNEKLFF. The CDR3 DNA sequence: TGTGCCAGCAGCTTAGGCGTAGGCGTCGTAAATGAAAAACTGTTTTTT. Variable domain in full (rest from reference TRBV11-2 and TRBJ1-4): EAGVAQSPRYKIIEKRQSVAFWCNPISGHATLYWYQQILGQGPKLLIQFQNNGVVDDSQLPKDRFSAERLKGVDSTLKIQPAKLEDSAVYLCASSLGVGVVNEKLFFGSGTQLSVL.

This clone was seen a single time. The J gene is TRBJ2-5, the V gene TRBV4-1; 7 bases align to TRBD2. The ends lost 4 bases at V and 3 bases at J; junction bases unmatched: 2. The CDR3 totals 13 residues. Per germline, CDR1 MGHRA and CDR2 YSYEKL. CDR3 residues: CASSPGLEETQYF. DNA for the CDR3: TGCGCCAGCAGCCCAGGACTAGAAGAGACCCAGTACTTC.

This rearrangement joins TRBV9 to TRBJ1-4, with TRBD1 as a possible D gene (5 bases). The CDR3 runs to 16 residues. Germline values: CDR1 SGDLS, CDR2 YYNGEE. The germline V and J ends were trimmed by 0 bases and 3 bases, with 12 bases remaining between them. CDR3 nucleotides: TGTGCCAGCAGCGTAGATGCGGGGGGGGCTAATGAAAAACTGTTTTTT. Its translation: CASSVDAGGANEKLFF.

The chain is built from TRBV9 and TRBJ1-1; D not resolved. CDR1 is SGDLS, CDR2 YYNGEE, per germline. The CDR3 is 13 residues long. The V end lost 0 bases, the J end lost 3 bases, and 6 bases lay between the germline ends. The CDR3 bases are TGTGCCAGCAGCGTAGAGGGATACACTGAAGCTTTCTTT. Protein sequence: CASSVEGYTEAFF.

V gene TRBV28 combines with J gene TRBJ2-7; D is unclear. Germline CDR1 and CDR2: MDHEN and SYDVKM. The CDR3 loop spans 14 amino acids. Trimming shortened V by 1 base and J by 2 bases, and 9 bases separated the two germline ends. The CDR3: CASSLLGTPYEQYF. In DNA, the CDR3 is TGTGCCAGCAGTTTATTGGGAACCCCCTACGAGCAGTACTTC.

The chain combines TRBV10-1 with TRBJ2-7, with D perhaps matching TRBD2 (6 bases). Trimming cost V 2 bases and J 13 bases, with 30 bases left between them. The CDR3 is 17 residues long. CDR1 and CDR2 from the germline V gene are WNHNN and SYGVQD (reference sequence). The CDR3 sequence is CASSEHPGLGNIKPYYV. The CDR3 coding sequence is TGCGCCAGCAGTGAGCATCCGGGACTGGGGAACATCAAACCCTATTACGTC.

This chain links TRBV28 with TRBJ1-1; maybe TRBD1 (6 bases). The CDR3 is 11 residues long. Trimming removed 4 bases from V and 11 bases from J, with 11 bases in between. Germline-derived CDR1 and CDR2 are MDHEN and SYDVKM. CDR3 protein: CASSSGTSAFF. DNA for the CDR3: TGTGCCAGCAGTTCCGGGACATCGGCTTTCTTT.

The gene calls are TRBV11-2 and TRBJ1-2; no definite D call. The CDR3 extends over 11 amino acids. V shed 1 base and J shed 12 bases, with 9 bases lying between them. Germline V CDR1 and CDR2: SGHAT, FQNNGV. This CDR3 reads CASSLASGHTF. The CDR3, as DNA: TGTGCCAGCAGCTTAGCGTCAGGCCACACCTTC.

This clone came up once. In nucleotides, the CDR3 is TGTGCCAGTAGTAACACCCCCGGAGAGACCCAGTACTTC. This translates into CASSNTPGETQYF. The V gene is TRBV19, the J gene TRBJ2-5; D call uncertain. CDR3 length: 13 residues. Deletions cut 4 bases from V and 4 bases from J, with 10 bases between. The germline V gene encodes CDR1 LNHDA and CDR2 SQIVND (reference sequence).

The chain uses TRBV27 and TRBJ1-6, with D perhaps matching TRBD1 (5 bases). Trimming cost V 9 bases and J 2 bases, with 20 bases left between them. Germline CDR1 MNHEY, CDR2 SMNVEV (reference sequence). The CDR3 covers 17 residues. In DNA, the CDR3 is TGTGCCAGTCGACCCGGGACGCAAAGAACCTATAATTCACCCCTCCACTTT. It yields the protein CASRPGTQRTYNSPLHF.

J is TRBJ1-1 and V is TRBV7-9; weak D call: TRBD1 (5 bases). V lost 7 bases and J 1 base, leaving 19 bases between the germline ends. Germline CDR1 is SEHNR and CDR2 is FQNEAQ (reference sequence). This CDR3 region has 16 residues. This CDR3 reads CASTPRYIQANTEAFF. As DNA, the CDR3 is TGTGCCAGCACCCCTCGGTATATACAGGCGAACACTGAAGCTTTCTTT. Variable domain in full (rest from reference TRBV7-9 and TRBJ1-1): DTGVSQNPRHKITKRGQNVTFRCDPISEHNRLYWYRQTLGQGPEFLTYFQNEAQLEKSRLLSDRFSAERPKGSFSTLEIQRTEQGDSAMYLCASTPRYIQANTEAFFGQGTRLTVV.

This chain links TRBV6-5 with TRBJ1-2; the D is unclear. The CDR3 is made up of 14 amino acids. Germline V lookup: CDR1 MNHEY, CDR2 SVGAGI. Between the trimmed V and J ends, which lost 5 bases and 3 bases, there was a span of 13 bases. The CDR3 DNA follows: TGTGCCAGCAGTCTCGATCGTAGGGACTATGGCTACACCTTC. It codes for CASSLDRRDYGYTF.

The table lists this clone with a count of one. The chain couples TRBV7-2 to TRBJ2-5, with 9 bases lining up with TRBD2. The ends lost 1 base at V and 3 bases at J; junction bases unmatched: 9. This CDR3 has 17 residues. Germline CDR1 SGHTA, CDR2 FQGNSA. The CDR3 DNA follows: TGTGCCAGCAGCTTAGGTGGCGGGGGGGCGGGGAAAGAGACCCAGTACTTC. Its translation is CASSLGGGGAGKETQYF.

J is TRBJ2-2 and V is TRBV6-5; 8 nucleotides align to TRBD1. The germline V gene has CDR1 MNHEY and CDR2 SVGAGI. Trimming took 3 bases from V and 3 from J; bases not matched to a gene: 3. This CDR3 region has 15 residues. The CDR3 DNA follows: TGTGCCAGCAGTTATTGGGACAGGCACACCGGGGAGCTGTTTTTT. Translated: CASSYWDRHTGELFF.

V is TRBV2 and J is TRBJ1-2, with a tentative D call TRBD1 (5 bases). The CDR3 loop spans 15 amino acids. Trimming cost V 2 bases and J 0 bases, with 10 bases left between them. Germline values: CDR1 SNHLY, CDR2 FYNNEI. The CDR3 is CASSEQGAPNYGYTF. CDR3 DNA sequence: TGTGCCAGCAGTGAACAGGGAGCCCCTAACTATGGCTACACCTTC.

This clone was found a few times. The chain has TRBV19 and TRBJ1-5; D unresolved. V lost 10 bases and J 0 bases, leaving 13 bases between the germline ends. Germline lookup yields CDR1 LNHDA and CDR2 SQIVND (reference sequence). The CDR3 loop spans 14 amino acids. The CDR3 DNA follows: TGTGCCACCCACTGGACGGGTAGCAATCAGCCCCAGCATTTT. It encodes CATHWTGSNQPQHF.

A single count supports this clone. For the CDR3, the DNA is TGTGCCAGTAGTATGGGGAACCTAGCCAAAAACATTCAGTACTTC. This sequence encodes CASSMGNLAKNIQYF. V and J are TRBV19 and TRBJ2-4; D is uncertain. Trimming cost V 3 bases and J 0 bases, with 9 bases left between them. Germline V gene data show CDR1 as LNHDA and CDR2 as SQIVND (reference sequence). The CDR3 runs 15 residues.

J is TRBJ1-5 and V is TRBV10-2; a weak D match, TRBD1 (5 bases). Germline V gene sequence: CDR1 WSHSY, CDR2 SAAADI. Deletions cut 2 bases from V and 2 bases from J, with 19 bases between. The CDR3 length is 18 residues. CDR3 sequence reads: CASSEAGPGVLRNQPQHF. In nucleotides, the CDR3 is TGCGCCAGCAGTGAGGCGGGCCCGGGGGTCTTGCGCAATCAGCCCCAGCATTTT.

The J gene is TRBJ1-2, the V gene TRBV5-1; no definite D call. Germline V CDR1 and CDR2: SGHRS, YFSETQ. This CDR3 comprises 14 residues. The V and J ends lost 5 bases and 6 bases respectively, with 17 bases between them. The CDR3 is CASSPSPGMDGYTF. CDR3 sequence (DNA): TGCGCCAGCAGTCCCTCACCGGGGATGGATGGCTACACCTTC.

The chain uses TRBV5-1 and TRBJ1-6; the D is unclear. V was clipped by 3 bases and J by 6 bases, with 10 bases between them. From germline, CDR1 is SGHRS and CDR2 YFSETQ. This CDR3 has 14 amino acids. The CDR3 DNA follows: TGCGCCAGCAGCTCCGGACGATTTAATTCACCCCTCCACTTT. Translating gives CASSSGRFNSPLHF.

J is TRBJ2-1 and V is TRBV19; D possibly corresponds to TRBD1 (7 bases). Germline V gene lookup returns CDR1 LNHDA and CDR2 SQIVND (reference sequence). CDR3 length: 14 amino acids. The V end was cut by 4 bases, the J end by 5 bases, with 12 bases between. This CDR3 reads CASSKPGGNNEQFF. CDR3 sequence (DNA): TGTGCCAGTAGTAAGCCAGGGGGGAACAATGAGCAGTTCTTC.

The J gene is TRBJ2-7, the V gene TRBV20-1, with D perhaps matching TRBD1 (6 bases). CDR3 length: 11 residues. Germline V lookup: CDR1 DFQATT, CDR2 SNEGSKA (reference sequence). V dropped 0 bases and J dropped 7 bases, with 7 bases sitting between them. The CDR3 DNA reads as TGCAGTGCTAGAGAAGACAGGGAGCAGTACTTC. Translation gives CSAREDREQYF.

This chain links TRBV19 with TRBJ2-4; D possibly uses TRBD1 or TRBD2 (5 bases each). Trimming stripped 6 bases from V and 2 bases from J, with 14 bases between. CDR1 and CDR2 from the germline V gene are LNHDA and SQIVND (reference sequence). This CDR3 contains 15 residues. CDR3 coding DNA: TGTGCCAGTAGCAAGGGGATCGGGACCAAAAACATTCAGTACTTC. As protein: CASSKGIGTKNIQYF.

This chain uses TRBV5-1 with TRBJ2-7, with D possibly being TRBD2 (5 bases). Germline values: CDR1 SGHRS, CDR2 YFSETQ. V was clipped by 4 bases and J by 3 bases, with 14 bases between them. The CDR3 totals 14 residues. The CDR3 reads CASSVDSLSYEQYF. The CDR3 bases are TGCGCCAGCAGCGTGGACTCCCTGAGCTACGAGCAGTACTTC.

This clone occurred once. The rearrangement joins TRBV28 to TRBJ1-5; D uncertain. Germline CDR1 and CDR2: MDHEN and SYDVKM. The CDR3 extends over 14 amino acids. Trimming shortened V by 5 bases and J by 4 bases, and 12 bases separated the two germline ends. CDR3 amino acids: CASSEASRNQPQHF. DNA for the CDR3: TGTGCCAGCAGTGAGGCCAGCAGGAATCAGCCCCAGCATTTT.

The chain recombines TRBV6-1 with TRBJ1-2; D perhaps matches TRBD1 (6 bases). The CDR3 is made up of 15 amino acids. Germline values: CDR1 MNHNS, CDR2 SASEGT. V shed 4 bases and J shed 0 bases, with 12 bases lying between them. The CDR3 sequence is CASSATDSTNYGYTF. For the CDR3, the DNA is TGTGCCAGCAGTGCCACGGACAGCACTAACTATGGCTACACCTTC.

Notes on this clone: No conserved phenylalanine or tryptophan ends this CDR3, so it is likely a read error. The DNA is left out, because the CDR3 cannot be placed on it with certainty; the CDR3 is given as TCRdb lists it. The CDR3 loop reads CASTGGGP. The J gene is TRBJ1-6, the V gene TRBV19. The CDR3 region is 8 residues in length, termini included. Germline CDR1 LNHDA, CDR2 SQIVND (reference sequence).

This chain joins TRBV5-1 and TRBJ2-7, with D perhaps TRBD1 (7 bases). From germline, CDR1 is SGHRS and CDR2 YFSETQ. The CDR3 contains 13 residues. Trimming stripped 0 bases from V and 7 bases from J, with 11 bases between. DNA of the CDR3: TGCGCCAGCAGCTTGGGACAGGGAGGAGAGCAGTACGTC. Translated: CASSLGQGGEQYV.

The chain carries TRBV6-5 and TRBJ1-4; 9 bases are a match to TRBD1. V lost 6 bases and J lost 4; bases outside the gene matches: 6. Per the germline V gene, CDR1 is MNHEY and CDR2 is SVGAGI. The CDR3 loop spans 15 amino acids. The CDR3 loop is CASRLTGGDNEKLFF. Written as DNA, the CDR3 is TGTGCCAGCAGATTGACAGGGGGGGATAATGAAAAACTGTTTTTT.